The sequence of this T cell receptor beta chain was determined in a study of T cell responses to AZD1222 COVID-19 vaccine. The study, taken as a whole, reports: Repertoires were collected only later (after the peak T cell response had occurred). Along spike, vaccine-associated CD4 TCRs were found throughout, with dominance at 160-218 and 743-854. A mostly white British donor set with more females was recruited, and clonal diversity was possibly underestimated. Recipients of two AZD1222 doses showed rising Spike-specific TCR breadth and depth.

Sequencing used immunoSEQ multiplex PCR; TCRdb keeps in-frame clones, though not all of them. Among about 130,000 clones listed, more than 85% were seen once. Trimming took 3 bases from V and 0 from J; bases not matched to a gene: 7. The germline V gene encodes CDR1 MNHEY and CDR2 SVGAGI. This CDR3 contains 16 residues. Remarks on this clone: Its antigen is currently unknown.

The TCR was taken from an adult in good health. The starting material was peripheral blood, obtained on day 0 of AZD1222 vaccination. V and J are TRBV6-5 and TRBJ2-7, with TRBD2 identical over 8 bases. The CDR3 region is CASSYRGGPLSYEQYF. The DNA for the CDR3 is TGTGCCAGCAGTTATCGCGGGGGGCCTCTCTCCTACGAGCAGTACTTC.